The rows below give T cell receptor beta chains drawn from one sample of a study of shared clonotypes between healthy human individuals. Profiling relied on immunoSEQ multiplex PCR, and the TCRdb table lists in-frame clones only, not all of them. The sample records approximately 530,000 clones, 96% being singletons. The specimen sequenced was naive CD4+ T cells sorted from blood. These receptors came from a woman aged 30 to 39 in good health. Each CDR3 is given with its conserved first and last residue. The D gene is left open where the match is weak. Size is stated for part of the rows, as once, few or many counts, or as a class when the clone is expanded.

v_gene: TRBV7-9
d_gene: -
j_gene: TRBJ1-2
abundance: -
CDR3aa: CASSFEGDYGYTF
CDR3nt: TGTGCCAGCAGCTTTGAGGGCGACTATGGCTACACCTTC

v_gene: TRBV27
d_gene: -
j_gene: TRBJ2-7
abundance: -
CDR3aa: CASKPGTSYEQYF
CDR3nt: TGTGCCAGCAAACCCGGGACGAGCTACGAGCAGTACTTC

v_gene: TRBV6-1
d_gene: TRBD1
j_gene: TRBJ1-1
abundance: -
CDR3aa: CAAGQGANTEAFF
CDR3nt: TGTGCCGCCGGACAGGGGGCGAACACTGAAGCTTTCTTT

v_gene: TRBV30
d_gene: -
j_gene: TRBJ2-7
abundance: once
CDR3aa: CAWSVDTFSYEQYF
CDR3nt: TGTGCCTGGAGTGTCGACACATTCTCCTACGAGCAGTACTTC

v_gene: TRBV7-2
d_gene: -
j_gene: TRBJ2-5
abundance: -
CDR3aa: CASSLGRRPWYQETQYF
CDR3nt: TGTGCCAGCAGCCTAGGCCGGAGACCTTGGTACCAAGAGACCCAGTACTTC

v_gene: TRBV2
d_gene: -
j_gene: TRBJ2-7
abundance: few
CDR3aa: CASNARQYF
CDR3nt: TGTGCCAGCAACGCTCGGCAGTACTTC

v_gene: TRBV7-2
d_gene: -
j_gene: TRBJ1-1
abundance: -
CDR3aa: CASRPGGSRGNTEAFF
CDR3nt: TGTGCCAGCAGACCCGGCGGGAGTCGGGGGAACACTGAAGCTTTCTTT

v_gene: TRBV5-1
d_gene: TRBD1
j_gene: TRBJ1-2
abundance: -
CDR3aa: CASSPTGGDYGYTF
CDR3nt: TGCGCCAGCAGCCCAACAGGGGGCGACTATGGCTACACCTTC

v_gene: TRBV5-1
d_gene: -
j_gene: TRBJ1-1
abundance: -
CDR3aa: CASSSDGLNTEAFF
CDR3nt: TGCGCCAGCAGCTCAGACGGACTGAACACTGAAGCTTTCTTT

v_gene: TRBV5-8
d_gene: -
j_gene: TRBJ1-2
abundance: -
CDR3aa: CASSLGGLTNYGYTF
CDR3nt: TGTGCCAGCAGCTTGGGAGGACTAACTAACTATGGCTACACCTTC

v_gene: TRBV15
d_gene: -
j_gene: TRBJ2-2
abundance: once
CDR3aa: CATSPSLGTIKAVRTGELFF
CDR3nt: TGTGCCACCAGCCCAAGCCTAGGCACCATCAAAGCGGTACGCACCGGGGAGCTGTTTTTT

v_gene: TRBV4-1
d_gene: -
j_gene: TRBJ1-4
abundance: once
CDR3aa: CASSRAIDEKLFF
CDR3nt: TGCGCCAGCAGCCGAGCGATAGATGAAAAACTGTTTTTT

v_gene: TRBV25-1
d_gene: TRBD1
j_gene: TRBJ2-5
abundance: -
CDR3aa: CASSEGRGRGETQYF
CDR3nt: TGTGCCAGCAGTGAAGGCAGGGGGCGAGGAGAGACCCAGTACTTC

v_gene: TRBV27
d_gene: TRBD1
j_gene: TRBJ2-7
abundance: -
CDR3aa: CASSGTAAGDYEQYF
CDR3nt: TGTGCCAGCAGTGGGACAGCCGCTGGAGATTACGAGCAGTACTTC

v_gene: TRBV7-9
d_gene: -
j_gene: TRBJ1-5
abundance: few
CDR3aa: CASSFSGDQPQHF
CDR3nt: TGTGCCAGCAGCTTTTCCGGGGACCAGCCCCAGCATTTT

v_gene: TRBV10-3
d_gene: -
j_gene: TRBJ2-7
abundance: once
CDR3aa: CAISESILLYEQYF
CDR3nt: TGTGCCATCAGTGAGTCGATACTGCTTTACGAGCAGTACTTC

v_gene: TRBV15
d_gene: TRBD1
j_gene: TRBJ1-4
abundance: -
CDR3aa: CATSRNRQGTNEKLFF
CDR3nt: TGTGCCACCAGCAGAAACCGACAGGGGACAAATGAAAAACTGTTTTTT

v_gene: TRBV11-1
d_gene: TRBD2
j_gene: TRBJ2-1
abundance: -
CDR3aa: CASSPPASGENEQFF
CDR3nt: TGTGCCAGCAGCCCACCCGCTAGCGGTGAAAATGAGCAGTTCTTC

v_gene: TRBV10-1
d_gene: -
j_gene: TRBJ1-5
abundance: -
CDR3aa: CASRMARAGLNQPQHF
CDR3nt: TGCGCCAGCAGAATGGCGCGGGCGGGATTAAATCAGCCCCAGCATTTT

v_gene: TRBV6-5
d_gene: -
j_gene: TRBJ1-3
abundance: -
CDR3aa: CASSFSGAGNTIYF
CDR3nt: TGTGCCAGCAGTTTCTCCGGGGCTGGAAACACCATATATTTT

v_gene: TRBV5-1
d_gene: -
j_gene: TRBJ1-2
abundance: -
CDR3aa: CASSEPNGNGYTF
CDR3nt: TGCGCCAGCAGCGAGCCTAACGGCAATGGCTACACCTTC

v_gene: TRBV5-1
d_gene: TRBD2
j_gene: TRBJ2-7
abundance: -
CDR3aa: CASSPIAGGEGEQYF
CDR3nt: TGCGCCAGCAGTCCGATAGCGGGAGGAGAAGGCGAGCAGTACTTC

v_gene: TRBV11-2
d_gene: -
j_gene: TRBJ2-7
abundance: -
CDR3aa: CASSSFRERGTYEQYF
CDR3nt: TGTGCCAGCAGCTCATTCCGGGAGAGGGGTACCTACGAGCAGTACTTC

v_gene: TRBV5-1
d_gene: TRBD2
j_gene: TRBJ2-1
abundance: -
CDR3aa: CASSRLAGGPDNEQFF
CDR3nt: TGCGCCAGCAGCCGACTAGCGGGAGGGCCGGACAATGAGCAGTTCTTC

v_gene: TRBV7-9
d_gene: TRBD1
j_gene: TRBJ1-1
abundance: once
CDR3aa: CASSPGQGEVRTEAFF
CDR3nt: TGTGCCAGCAGCCCGGGACAGGGGGAGGTTCGCACTGAAGCTTTCTTT

v_gene: TRBV7-9
d_gene: -
j_gene: TRBJ2-1
abundance: -
CDR3aa: CASSLGYAYYNEQFF
CDR3nt: TGTGCCAGCAGCTTAGGATACGCCTACTACAATGAGCAGTTCTTC

v_gene: TRBV5-1
d_gene: -
j_gene: TRBJ1-5
abundance: -
CDR3aa: CASSLRGGNQPQHF
CDR3nt: TGCGCCAGCAGCTTGAGGGGCGGGAATCAGCCCCAGCATTTT

v_gene: TRBV18
d_gene: -
j_gene: TRBJ1-1
abundance: -
CDR3aa: CASSPGKNTEAFF
CDR3nt: TGTGCCAGCTCACCGGGAAAGAACACTGAAGCTTTCTTT

v_gene: TRBV19
d_gene: -
j_gene: TRBJ1-2
abundance: -
CDR3aa: CASKNWTANYGYTF
CDR3nt: TGTGCCAGTAAGAACTGGACAGCTAACTATGGCTACACCTTC

v_gene: TRBV7-9
d_gene: -
j_gene: TRBJ2-3
abundance: -
CDR3aa: CASSLAITKGLTDTQYF
CDR3nt: TGTGCCAGCAGCTTAGCGATTACTAAAGGTTTGACAGATACGCAGTATTTT

v_gene: TRBV28
d_gene: -
j_gene: TRBJ1-2
abundance: -
CDR3aa: CASRSGSDDRTYGYTF
CDR3nt: TGTGCCAGCAGATCCGGGAGCGACGACAGGACCTATGGCTACACCTTC

v_gene: TRBV7-9
d_gene: -
j_gene: TRBJ2-7
abundance: few
CDR3aa: CASSPYGSYEQYF
CDR3nt: TGTGCCAGCAGCCCCTATGGGTCCTACGAGCAGTACTTC

v_gene: TRBV9
d_gene: -
j_gene: TRBJ1-6
abundance: -
CDR3aa: CASSVEGTDSPLHF
CDR3nt: TGTGCCAGCAGCGTAGAGGGAACGGATTCACCCCTCCACTTT